This T cell receptor beta chain was obtained from a study of cytomegalovirus exposure and HLA in healthy donors. Turning to this clone: Its antigen remains unknown.

The PCR had 60 Vbeta and 13 Jbeta primers. Here immunoSEQ multiplex PCR was the method, and the copy in TCRdb shows in-frame clones only, minus some. The data hold 150,000 to 200,000 clones, with around 80% observed a single time. Trimming took 6 bases from V and 5 from J, leaving 13 bases between them. The CDR3 consists of 13 residues. From germline, CDR1 is LGHNA and CDR2 YSLEER. Study results and limitations: There were some public TCRs occurring in many donors, but most TCR sequences were rare.

The chain combines TRBV4-3 with TRBJ1-1, with TRBD1 as a possible D gene (6 bases). Material: PBMCs. The receptor was isolated from a woman between 40 and 50 years old in good health and CMV-seropositive. The CDR3 region has the DNA TGCGCCAGCAGGCACAGGGTGGGTACTGAAGCTTTCTTT. Translation gives CASRHRVGTEAFF.